The present T cell receptor (beta chain) was sequenced within a study of T-cell memory formation after mild COVID-19. Across the whole study: TCR clusters were mostly donor specific.

General observations from the study: Second-wave clones reaching peak frequency on day 37 lacked confirmed SARS-CoV-2 specificity.

UMIs and sample barcodes were carried by the TCR alpha and TCR beta cDNA libraries that 5'RACE produced using constant-segment primers. TCRdb re-analysed the 5' RACE reads in MiXCR, keeping a single row per CDR3 protein. The data contain about 280,000 distinct CDR3 sequences, 8% to 9% of them singletons. V was clipped by 4 bases and J by 1 base, with 11 bases between them. The CDR3 contains 15 residues. Germline CDR1 and CDR2: SGHDT and YYEEEE. In its sample, this clonotype was seen many times. Its cognate antigen is unknown. The receptor was isolated from a man between 18 and 35 years old who had mild COVID-19 (a few samples of this study predate the infection). Cell type and time point are not known. The sequencing sample was made of PBMCs or a T cell subset sorted from them (not recorded which). The rearrangement joins TRBV5-6 to TRBJ2-2, with a weak D call TRBD1 (5 bases). CDR3 DNA: TGTGCCAGCAGCCTGATCCAGGGGAACACCGGGGAGCTGTTTTTT. Its protein is CASSLIQGNTGELFF.